The rows below give T cell receptor beta chains drawn from one sample of a study of blood T cell repertoires in COVID-19. TCRdb's table, derived via immunoSEQ multiplex PCR, lists solely in-frame clones and lacks some. The sample gives under 200,000 clones, 65% to 85% of which show up once; roughly 13% is in the top ten. Material for sequencing was PBMCs or T cells enriched from blood (not recorded which). Source of these receptors: a woman aged 55-69 years who had recovered from COVID-19. CDR3s include the opening cysteine and the closing phenylalanine or tryptophan. Fields, in order: clone size, D gene, J gene, V gene, CDR3 length, CDR3 DNA, CDR3 protein. A D gene is named only where the DNA matches it firmly. The size entry is marked missing in some rows and otherwise reads once, few, many or a size class.

size: once
D: -
J: TRBJ2-7
V: TRBV19
length: 14
DNA: TGTGCCAGTAGGCCTTCGAGGGGACTCTACGAGCAGTACTTC
CDR3: CASRPSRGLYEQYF

size: -
D: -
J: TRBJ2-7
V: TRBV28
length: 16
DNA: TGTGCCAGCAGTCCCTCCCTTCTAGCGTACTCCTACGAGCAGTACTTC
CDR3: CASSPSLLAYSYEQYF

size: -
D: TRBD2
J: TRBJ2-1
V: TRBV7-8
length: 17
DNA: TGTGCCAGCAGCTTAGGAGCGGGGCGGGAATCCTACAATGAGCAGTTCTTC
CDR3: CASSLGAGRESYNEQFF

size: -
D: TRBD2
J: TRBJ2-2
V: TRBV7-9
length: 15
DNA: TGTGCCAGCAGGACTAGCGGGGGATACACCGGGGAGCTGTTTTTT
CDR3: CASRTSGGYTGELFF

size: -
D: TRBD1
J: TRBJ1-2
V: TRBV4-1
length: 17
DNA: TGCGCCAGCAGCCAAACGGGACAGGGGGCAGGTAACTATGGCTACACCTTC
CDR3: CASSQTGQGAGNYGYTF

size: -
D: TRBD1
J: TRBJ2-7
V: TRBV19
length: 13
DNA: TGTGCCAGTAGTCCCTGGGACAGCTACGAGCAGTACTTC
CDR3: CASSPWDSYEQYF

size: -
D: TRBD1
J: TRBJ2-3
V: TRBV2
length: 14
DNA: TGTGCCAGCAAGGGGACAGGGAGCACAGATACGCAGTATTTT
CDR3: CASKGTGSTDTQYF

size: -
D: -
J: TRBJ2-2
V: TRBV2
length: 14
DNA: TGTGCCAGCATGCAGGGCCAGAACACCGGGGAGCTGTTTTTT
CDR3: CASMQGQNTGELFF

size: -
D: -
J: TRBJ2-1
V: TRBV28
length: 13
DNA: TGTGCCAGCAGCCCTGACAGGTACAATGAGCAGTTCTTC
CDR3: CASSPDRYNEQFF

size: -
D: -
J: TRBJ1-5
V: TRBV19
length: 15
DNA: TGTGCCAGTAGTACCCCGGGTTATAGCAATCAGCCCCAGCATTTT
CDR3: CASSTPGYSNQPQHF

size: -
D: TRBD1
J: TRBJ1-5
V: TRBV28
length: 13
DNA: TGTGCCAGCAGTGACAGGGGAGGTCAGCCCCAGCATTTT
CDR3: CASSDRGGQPQHF

size: -
D: -
J: TRBJ2-4
V: TRBV30
length: 14
DNA: TGTGCCTGGCAGAGCGTTCTAGCCAAAAACATTCAGTACTTC
CDR3: CAWQSVLAKNIQYF

size: -
D: -
J: TRBJ2-2
V: TRBV5-1
length: 14
DNA: TGCGCCAGCAGAGCCCGTCCCCGCACCGGGGAGCTGTTTTTT
CDR3: CASRARPRTGELFF

size: few
D: -
J: TRBJ2-1
V: TRBV7-2
length: 14
DNA: TGTGCCAGCAGCCTCCAGGTCTGGGCGAATGAGCAGTTCTTC
CDR3: CASSLQVWANEQFF

size: -
D: -
J: TRBJ1-2
V: TRBV5-1
length: 16
DNA: TGCGCCAGCAGCTTGGGGGGACACGAAATTAACTATGGCTACACCTTC
CDR3: CASSLGGHEINYGYTF

size: -
D: TRBD1
J: TRBJ1-1
V: TRBV11-3
length: 15
DNA: TGTGCCAGCAGCCCAGACAGGGGGCAGAACACTGAAGCTTTCTTT
CDR3: CASSPDRGQNTEAFF

size: -
D: -
J: TRBJ2-7
V: TRBV18
length: 14
DNA: TGTGCCAGCTCACCTCAGGGTACCCCCTACGAGCAGTACTTC
CDR3: CASSPQGTPYEQYF

size: -
D: -
J: TRBJ2-5
V: TRBV9
length: 14
DNA: TGTGCCAGCAGCGTAGGGGCCGTCCGGGAGACCCAGTACTTC
CDR3: CASSVGAVRETQYF

size: -
D: -
J: TRBJ2-3
V: TRBV19
length: 13
DNA: TGTGCCAGTAGTATGGCAGTCACAGATACGCAGTATTTT
CDR3: CASSMAVTDTQYF

size: -
D: -
J: TRBJ2-7
V: TRBV10-3
length: 14
DNA: TGTGCCATCAGTGAGATCCCCGGCGGTTACGAGCAGTACTTC
CDR3: CAISEIPGGYEQYF

size: -
D: TRBD2
J: TRBJ2-2
V: TRBV9
length: 17
DNA: TGTGCCAGCAGCGTCACACTAGCGGGAGGGAACACCGGGGAGCTGTTTTTT
CDR3: CASSVTLAGGNTGELFF

size: -
D: TRBD2
J: TRBJ2-3
V: TRBV6-1
length: 16
DNA: TGTGCCAGCAGTGAATCTGCGGGGGGGTACACAGATACGCAGTATTTT
CDR3: CASSESAGGYTDTQYF

size: -
D: TRBD1
J: TRBJ2-7
V: TRBV14
length: 14
DNA: TGTGCCAGCAGCCTCAGCCGGGACAGCTACGAGCAGTACTTC
CDR3: CASSLSRDSYEQYF

size: -
D: TRBD2
J: TRBJ2-7
V: TRBV27
length: 17
DNA: TGTGCCAGCAGTTTATATGGGGGGGGGACCTTACCCTACGAGCAGTACTTC
CDR3: CASSLYGGGTLPYEQYF

size: -
D: TRBD1
J: TRBJ2-1
V: TRBV5-1
length: 15
DNA: TGCGCCAGCAGCCCGGGACAGGGAGCCTACAATGAGCAGTTCTTC
CDR3: CASSPGQGAYNEQFF

size: -
D: TRBD1
J: TRBJ1-3
V: TRBV29-1
length: 13
DNA: TGCAGCGCGCTGCGACAGGGGGGGAACACCATATATTTT
CDR3: CSALRQGGNTIYF

size: -
D: -
J: TRBJ1-6
V: TRBV10-3
length: 17
DNA: TGTGCCATCAGTGACCCCGCCACAGAGTTTTTAAATTCACCCCTCCACTTT
CDR3: CAISDPATEFLNSPLHF

size: -
D: TRBD2
J: TRBJ2-7
V: TRBV18
length: 15
DNA: TGTGCCAGCTCAGAACCGGGACTAGCATTCTACGAGCAGTACTTC
CDR3: CASSEPGLAFYEQYF

size: once
D: -
J: TRBJ2-2
V: TRBV6-6
length: 13
DNA: TGTGCCACCCAAGCTTACGACACCGGGGAGCTGTTTTTT
CDR3: CATQAYDTGELFF

size: -
D: TRBD2
J: TRBJ2-7
V: TRBV15
length: 15
DNA: TGTGCCACCAGCAGAGATAGCGGGGAACGGGACGAGCAGTACTTC
CDR3: CATSRDSGERDEQYF

size: -
D: TRBD1
J: TRBJ2-7
V: TRBV3-1/TRBV3-2
length: 15
DNA: TGTGCCAGCAGCCACGGACAGGGGGCACCCTACGAGCAGTACTTC
CDR3: CASSHGQGAPYEQYF

size: -
D: -
J: TRBJ1-5
V: TRBV19
length: 16
DNA: TGTGCCAGTAGCCTAACGACAGGCCTGAGCAATCAGCCCCAGCATTTT
CDR3: CASSLTTGLSNQPQHF

size: once
D: TRBD1
J: TRBJ1-4
V: TRBV5-1
length: 15
DNA: TGCGCCAGCAGCGTCGGGACAGGACTGAATGAAAAACTGTTTTTT
CDR3: CASSVGTGLNEKLFF

size: few
D: TRBD1
J: TRBJ1-2
V: TRBV30
length: 13
DNA: TGTGCCTGGAGTGCGGACAGGGGCTATGGCTACACCTTC
CDR3: CAWSADRGYGYTF

size: -
D: TRBD1
J: TRBJ2-4
V: TRBV3-1/TRBV3-2
length: 14
DNA: TGTGCCAGCAGCCCGACAGGGGTGGAAAACATTCAGTACTTC
CDR3: CASSPTGVENIQYF

size: -
D: TRBD1
J: TRBJ2-2
V: TRBV5-4
length: 16
DNA: TGTGCCAGCAGCCTCGCCGGGACAGGGTTCACCGGGGAGCTGTTTTTT
CDR3: CASSLAGTGFTGELFF

size: -
D: TRBD2
J: TRBJ2-3
V: TRBV6-6
length: 16
DNA: TGTGCCAGCAGTTACACGCGGGGAGGGGGCACAGATACGCAGTATTTT
CDR3: CASSYTRGGGTDTQYF

size: -
D: -
J: TRBJ2-3
V: TRBV7-7
length: 18
DNA: TGTGCCAGCACCAGGTCGGTTTTGTATGGGGGGAGGACAGATACGCAGTATTTT
CDR3: CASTRSVLYGGRTDTQYF

size: -
D: TRBD1
J: TRBJ2-7
V: TRBV6-1
length: 14
DNA: TGTGCCAGCAGTGAAATTCCCTTCGACAGGGTTAACCACTTC
CDR3: CASSEIPFDRVNHF

size: -
D: TRBD1
J: TRBJ1-5
V: TRBV2
length: 15
DNA: TGTGCCAGCAGTGAGACAACAGGGGGCAGTCAGCCCCAGCATTTT
CDR3: CASSETTGGSQPQHF

size: -
D: -
J: TRBJ1-3
V: TRBV2
length: 15
DNA: TGTGCCAGCAGGAAAACACAGGGAACTGGAAACACCATATATTTT
CDR3: CASRKTQGTGNTIYF

size: -
D: TRBD1
J: TRBJ2-5
V: TRBV20-1
length: 11
DNA: TGCAAACTCGACAGGGGAGAGACCCAGTACTTC
CDR3: CKLDRGETQYF

size: -
D: -
J: TRBJ1-4
V: TRBV5-1
length: 14
DNA: TGCGCCAGCAGCGTCGACGGTGCGGATGAAAAACTGTTTTTT
CDR3: CASSVDGADEKLFF

size: -
D: TRBD1
J: TRBJ1-3
V: TRBV5-4
length: 14
DNA: TGTGCCAGCAGCCCCAGGGGGCCTGGAAACACCATATATTTT
CDR3: CASSPRGPGNTIYF

size: -
D: -
J: TRBJ1-2
V: TRBV4-1
length: 14
DNA: TGCGCCAGCAGCCAAGAGGGCCAGTCCTATGGCTACACCTTC
CDR3: CASSQEGQSYGYTF

size: -
D: TRBD1
J: TRBJ2-1
V: TRBV5-5
length: 16
DNA: TGTGCCAGCAGCTTGGGGATAGGACAGGGGAACAATGAGCAGTTCTTC
CDR3: CASSLGIGQGNNEQFF

size: once
D: -
J: TRBJ1-2
V: TRBV18
length: 13
DNA: TGTGCCAGCTCACCACCGCCGCGGGATGGCTACACCTTC
CDR3: CASSPPPRDGYTF

size: few
D: -
J: TRBJ1-2
V: TRBV20-1
length: 11
DNA: TGCAGGCCTGCAGGCCTGGGTGGCTACACCTTC
CDR3: CRPAGLGGYTF

size: once
D: TRBD2
J: TRBJ2-7
V: TRBV4-1
length: 16
DNA: TGCGCCAGCAGCCAAGGGGAGGCGGGGGACGGGTACGAGCAGTACTTC
CDR3: CASSQGEAGDGYEQYF

size: -
D: -
J: TRBJ2-7
V: TRBV7-8
length: 14
DNA: TGTGCCAGCAGCTTAGTTCAGGGCCGCTACGAGCAGTACTTC
CDR3: CASSLVQGRYEQYF

size: -
D: -
J: TRBJ2-7
V: TRBV27
length: 14
DNA: TGTGCCAGCAGTTTAATGGCTGCATCCTACGAGCAGTACTTC
CDR3: CASSLMAASYEQYF

size: -
D: TRBD2
J: TRBJ2-2
V: TRBV9
length: 17
DNA: TGTGCCAGCAGCGTAGTTGGGACTAGGGGGTACCCCGGGGAGCTGTTTTTT
CDR3: CASSVVGTRGYPGELFF

size: -
D: -
J: TRBJ1-4
V: TRBV28
length: 15
DNA: TGTGCCGCGGAGCGGGGGAGGAGAACTAATGAAAAACTGTTTTTT
CDR3: CAAERGRRTNEKLFF

size: -
D: -
J: TRBJ2-3
V: TRBV5-1
length: 17
DNA: TGCGCCAGCAGCTTGGGACATTCGGCGGGTGCGACAGATACGCAGTATTTT
CDR3: CASSLGHSAGATDTQYF

size: -
D: TRBD2
J: TRBJ2-4
V: TRBV29-1
length: 13
DNA: TGCAGCGTCTCAGACGGGGGGAGAAACATTCAGTACTTC
CDR3: CSVSDGGRNIQYF

size: few
D: TRBD1
J: TRBJ1-1
V: TRBV12-5
length: 18
DNA: TGTGCTAGTGGTCCAACCCCTGGACAGGGTAGGATGAACACTGAAGCTTTCTTT
CDR3: CASGPTPGQGRMNTEAFF

size: -
D: TRBD2
J: TRBJ2-2
V: TRBV3-1/TRBV3-2
length: 16
DNA: TGTGCCAGCAGCCAAGGAGCGGGAGCGACCACCGGGGAGCTGTTTTTT
CDR3: CASSQGAGATTGELFF

size: -
D: TRBD2
J: TRBJ2-3
V: TRBV10-3
length: 16
DNA: TGTGCCATCAGTGGGTCGGCGGGAGGCATGTCGGATACGCAGTATTTT
CDR3: CAISGSAGGMSDTQYF

size: few
D: -
J: TRBJ1-2
V: TRBV19
length: 15
DNA: TGTGCCAGTAGTATGGGCAGGAACGGGGACTATGGCTACACCTTC
CDR3: CASSMGRNGDYGYTF

size: -
D: -
J: TRBJ1-1
V: TRBV9
length: 13
DNA: TGTGCCAGCAGCGTAGCGCGGAACACTGAAGCTTTCTTT
CDR3: CASSVARNTEAFF